This T cell receptor (beta chain) was obtained from a study of T cell responses to AZD1222 COVID-19 vaccine. Study-wide results and limits: It was only six AZD1222 recipients who were seropositive at baseline. Compared with day 0, the breadth and depth of the Spike-specific TCR repertoire rose significantly after two doses of AZD1222. Only after the peak T cell response were repertoires sampled.

The repertoire was sequenced with immunoSEQ multiplex PCR; TCRdb's copy has only in-frame clones and lacks some. The sample carries roughly 100,000 clones, around nine tenths recorded once. CDR3 size: 16 residues. Per germline, CDR1 MNHNS and CDR2 SASEGT. J gave up 4 bases and V 3 bases, and 7 bases lay outside the gene matches. With respect to this clone: Its antigen remains unknown.

This chain uses TRBV6-1 with TRBJ2-1; 9 bases match TRBD2. This receptor was identified in an adult in good health. Sequencing used peripheral blood, obtained on day 0 of AZD1222 vaccination. The CDR3 DNA is TGTGCCAGCAGTGACGACGAGCGGGGGGTTTACAATGAGCAGTTCTTC. It yields the protein CASSDDERGVYNEQFF.